One sample yielded the 9 T cell receptor beta chains listed below, sequenced in a study of T cell responses to AZD1222 COVID-19 vaccine. The assay was immunoSEQ multiplex PCR, and TCRdb's table has in-frame clones only and misses some. The sample has about 130,000 clones; 80% to 95% are singletons. This specimen was peripheral blood, taken 28 days after the second AZD1222 dose. The receptors were sampled from an adult who received the AZD1222 COVID-19 vaccine.

This clone has just a few counts. The chain uses TRBV19 and TRBJ2-1; TRBD1 matches 9 bases. CDR3 length: 15 amino acids. Germline CDR1 reads LNHDA; CDR2 reads SQIVND (reference sequence). V dropped 3 bases and J dropped 5; count of bases not matched to a gene: 5. DNA for the CDR3: TGTGCCAGTAGTATTAGACGGGACAGGGACAATGAGCAGTTCTTC. Its protein is CASSIRRDRDNEQFF.

J is TRBJ2-7 and V is TRBV6-5; no definite D call. The ends were cut back, 7 bases at V and 2 bases at J, with 15 bases in the middle. Germline CDR1 is MNHEY and CDR2 is SVGAGI. The CDR3 runs to 14 residues. The CDR3 region has the DNA TGTGCCAGCAAACCCATGGGGATTACCTACGAGCAGTACTTC. Translation gives CASKPMGITYEQYF.

The CDR3 DNA follows: TGTGCCAGCAGCGTAGACGGGCAAGCTAACTATGGCTACACCTTC. Its protein is CASSVDGQANYGYTF. The chain employs TRBV9 and TRBJ1-2, with D uncertain. V dropped 0 bases and J dropped 0 bases, with 9 bases sitting between them. The CDR3 consists of 15 residues. Looked up from germline, CDR1 is SGDLS and CDR2 is YYNGEE.

The chain joins TRBV5-1 to TRBJ2-7, with D tentatively TRBD2 (5 bases). V was shortened by 4 bases and J by 3 bases, with 11 bases between the two germline ends. The CDR3 contains 13 residues. Germline V gives CDR1 SGHRS, CDR2 YFSETQ. CDR3 sequence (DNA): TGCGCCAGCAGCCGTGAGGGTGGCTACGAGCAGTACTTC. Its protein product is CASSREGGYEQYF.

This clone was observed a single time. The chain is built from TRBV27 and TRBJ2-3, with D perhaps being TRBD1 or TRBD2 (5 bases each). CDR1 and CDR2 from the germline V gene are MNHEY and SMNVEV (reference sequence). Trimming shortened V by 5 bases and J by 4 bases, and 13 bases separated the two germline ends. The CDR3 consists of 14 residues. CDR3 sequence reads: CASSTRGRPDTQYF. In DNA form, the CDR3 reads TGTGCCAGCAGTACTAGGGGACGACCAGATACGCAGTATTTT.

This CDR3 is CASSRTLTAADTQYF. CDR3 bases: TGTGCCAGCAGTAGGACCCTAACGGCAGCGGATACGCAGTATTTT. The rearrangement joins TRBV6-2 or TRBV6-3 to TRBJ2-3; no definite D call. Trimming cost V 5 bases and J 6 bases, with 18 bases left between them. Germline CDR1 is MNHEY and CDR2 is SVGEGT. The CDR3 has 15 amino acids.

The chain carries TRBV24-1 and TRBJ2-2; D ambiguous. This CDR3 is 13 amino acids long. Trimming pared 4 bases from V and 5 bases from J, leaving 7 bases between. Germline V gene data show CDR1 as KGHDR and CDR2 as SFDVKD. The CDR3 coding sequence is TGTGCCACCAGTGACTTTGGGACCGGGGAGCTGTTTTTT. Amino acid sequence: CATSDFGTGELFF.

The chain combines TRBV15 with TRBJ2-1; the D gene is possibly TRBD1 (6 bases). This CDR3 comprises 15 residues. CDR1 is LNHNV, CDR2 YYDKDF, per germline (reference sequence). V lost 1 base and J 4 bases, leaving 11 bases between the germline ends. This CDR3 is CATSRAMGQYNEQFF. CDR3 DNA: TGTGCCACCAGCAGAGCGATGGGACAATACAATGAGCAGTTCTTC. Combining the CDR3 with reference TRBV15 and TRBJ2-1 gives the whole variable domain DAMVIQNPRYQVTQFGKPVTLSCSQTLNHNVMYWYQQKSSQAPKLLFHYYDKDFNNEADTPDNFQSRRPNTSFCFLDIRSPGLGDTAMYLCATSRAMGQYNEQFFGPGTRLTVL.

The genes are TRBV3-1 (or the pseudogene TRBV3-2) and TRBJ2-1; no firm D call. Germline assignment: CDR1 LGHDT and CDR2 YNNKEL (reference sequence). V gave up 1 base and J gave up 3 bases, with 10 bases separating them. This CDR3 region has 15 residues. For the CDR3, the DNA is TGTGCCAGCAGCCAAGTAGCACTAAGCTACAATGAGCAGTTCTTC. Translated: CASSQVALSYNEQFF.